This T cell receptor (beta chain) is from a study of glioma-infiltrating T cells. Overall study context: Presurgical dexamethasone in glioma patients lasted six or fewer days.

Whole-study findings and limits: CDR3 overlap between tissue and blood was very small. Tissue-blood divergence was below expectation in non-neoplastic patients, above in gliomas. Shared blood CDR3 signature motifs marked patients with low tissue-blood divergence.

The iRepertoire nested amplicon-rescue multiplex PCR amplified TCR alpha and beta CDR3s from RNA. TCRdb called the multiplex PCR reads again in MiXCR, with one record for every CDR3 protein. The sample records about 380,000 distinct CDR3 sequences, approximately 42% being singletons. The CDR3 covers 15 residues. Germline V lookup: CDR1 KGHDR, CDR2 SFDVKD. The germline V and J ends were trimmed by 3 bases and 0 bases, with 5 bases remaining between them. As regards this clonotype: As yet, its antigen is unknown.

The V and J genes are TRBV24-1 and TRBJ2-6; D is uncertain. Sequences were obtained from glioma tissue, nonneoplastic brain tissue, or PBMCs (not recorded which). The TCR originated in a human donor with low-grade glioma or glioblastoma, undergoing nonglioma brain surgery, or in good health (not recorded which). In nucleotides, the CDR3 is TGTGCCACCAGTGATCCCCGCTCTGGGGCCAACGTCCTGACTTTC. It yields the protein CATSDPRSGANVLTF.